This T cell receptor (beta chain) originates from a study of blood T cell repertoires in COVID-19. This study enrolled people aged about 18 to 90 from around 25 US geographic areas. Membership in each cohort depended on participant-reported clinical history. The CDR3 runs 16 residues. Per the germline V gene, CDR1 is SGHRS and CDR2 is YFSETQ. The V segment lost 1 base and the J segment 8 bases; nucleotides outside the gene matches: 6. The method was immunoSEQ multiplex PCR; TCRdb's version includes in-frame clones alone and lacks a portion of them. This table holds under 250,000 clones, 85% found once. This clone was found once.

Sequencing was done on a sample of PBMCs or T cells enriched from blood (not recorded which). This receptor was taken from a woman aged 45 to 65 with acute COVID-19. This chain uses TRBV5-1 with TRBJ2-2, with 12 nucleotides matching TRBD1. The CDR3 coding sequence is TGCGCCAGCAGCTTGACGGGACAGGGGGCATCAGGGGAGCTGTTTTTT. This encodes CASSLTGQGASGELFF.